This TCR beta chain is drawn from a study of blood T cell repertoires in COVID-19. Study-wide context: Researchers got acute and convalescent COVID-19 samples from the United States, Italy and Spain. From T cells, B-cell-depleted T cells, or PBMCs came the material, which was cDNA or gDNA.

Authors' processing steps: Amplification of reference gene primers was used by the study to estimate nucleated cell counts. Method: immunoSEQ multiplex PCR; TCRdb's copy keeps in-frame clones and lacks some. V, J and clone size are taken as reported in that table, and D and trimming were inferred from the DNA itself. The repertoire holds approximately 82,000 clones, with approximately 86% as singletons. Germline V CDR1 and CDR2: SGHTA, FQGNSA. V lost 1 base, J lost 4 bases, and 16 bases lay in between. The CDR3 spans 17 residues. The chain employs TRBV7-2 and TRBJ2-2, with TRBD1 as a possible D gene (6 bases). The specimen was peripheral blood. This receptor was obtained from a woman between 65 and 79 years old with active or convalescent COVID-19. CDR3 region: CASSLGGRQGPTGELFF. The CDR3 DNA reads TGTGCCAGCAGCTTAGGTGGTCGGCAGGGGCCCACCGGGGAGCTGTTTTTT.